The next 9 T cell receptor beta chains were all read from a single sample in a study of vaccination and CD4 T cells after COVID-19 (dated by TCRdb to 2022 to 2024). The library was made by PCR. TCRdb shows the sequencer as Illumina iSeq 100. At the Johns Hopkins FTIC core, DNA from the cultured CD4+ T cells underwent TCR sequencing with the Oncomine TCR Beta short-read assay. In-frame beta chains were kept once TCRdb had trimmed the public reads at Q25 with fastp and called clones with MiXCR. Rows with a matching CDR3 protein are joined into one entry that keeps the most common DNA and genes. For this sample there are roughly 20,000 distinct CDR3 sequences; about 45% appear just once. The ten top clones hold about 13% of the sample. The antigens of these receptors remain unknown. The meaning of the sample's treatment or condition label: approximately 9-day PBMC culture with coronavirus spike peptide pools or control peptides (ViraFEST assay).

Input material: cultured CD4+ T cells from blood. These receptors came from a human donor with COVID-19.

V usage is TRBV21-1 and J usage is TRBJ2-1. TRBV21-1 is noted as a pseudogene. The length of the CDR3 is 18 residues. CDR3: CASSNFIVWFISDNEQFF. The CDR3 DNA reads TGTGCCAGCAGCAATTTTATCGTTTGGTTCATTTCCGACAATGAGCAGTTCTTC.

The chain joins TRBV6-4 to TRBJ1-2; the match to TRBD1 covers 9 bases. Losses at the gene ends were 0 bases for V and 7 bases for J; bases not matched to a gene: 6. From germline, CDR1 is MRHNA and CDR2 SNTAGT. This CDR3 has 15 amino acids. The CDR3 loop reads CASSDSQGALGGYTF. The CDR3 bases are TGTGCCAGCAGTGACTCACAGGGGGCGTTAGGTGGCTACACCTTC.

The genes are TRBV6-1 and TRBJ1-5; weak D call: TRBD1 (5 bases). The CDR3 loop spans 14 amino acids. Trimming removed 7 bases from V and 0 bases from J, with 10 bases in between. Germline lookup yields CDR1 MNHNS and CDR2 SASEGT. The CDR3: CASKDGHSNQPQHF. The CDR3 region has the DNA TGTGCCAGCAAGGACGGACATAGCAATCAGCCCCAGCATTTT.

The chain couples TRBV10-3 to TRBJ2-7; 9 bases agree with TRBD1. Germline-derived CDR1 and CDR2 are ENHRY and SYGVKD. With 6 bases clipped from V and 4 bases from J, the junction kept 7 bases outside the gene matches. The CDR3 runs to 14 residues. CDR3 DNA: TGTGCCATCAGGGCGTCCGACAGGGGGTACGAGCAGTACTTC. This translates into CAIRASDRGYEQYF.

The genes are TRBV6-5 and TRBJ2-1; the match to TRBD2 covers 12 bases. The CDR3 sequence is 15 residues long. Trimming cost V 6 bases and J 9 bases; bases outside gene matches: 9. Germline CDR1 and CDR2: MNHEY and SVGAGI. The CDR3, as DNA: TGTGCCAGCAGCTTACTACTAGCGGGGGGAAGTGAGCAGTTCTTC. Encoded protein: CASSLLLAGGSEQFF.

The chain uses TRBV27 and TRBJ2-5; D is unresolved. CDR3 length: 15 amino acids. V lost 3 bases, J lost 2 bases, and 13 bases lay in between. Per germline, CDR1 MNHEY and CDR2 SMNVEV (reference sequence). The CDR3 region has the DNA TGTGCCAGCAGTTTGGGTTTTGGGCAGCAAGAGACCCAGTACTTC. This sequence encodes CASSLGFGQQETQYF.

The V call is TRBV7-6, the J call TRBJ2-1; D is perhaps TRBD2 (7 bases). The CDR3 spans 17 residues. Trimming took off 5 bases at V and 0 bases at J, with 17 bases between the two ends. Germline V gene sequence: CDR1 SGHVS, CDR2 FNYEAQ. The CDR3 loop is CASSITSGGRSYNEQFF. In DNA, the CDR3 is TGTGCCAGCAGCATCACTTCCGGGGGGCGCTCCTACAATGAGCAGTTCTTC.

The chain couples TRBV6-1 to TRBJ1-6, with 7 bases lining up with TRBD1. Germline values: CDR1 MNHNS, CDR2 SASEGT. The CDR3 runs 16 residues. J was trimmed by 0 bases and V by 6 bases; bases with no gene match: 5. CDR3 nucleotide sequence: TGTGCCAGCAGCTCCACAGGGGACTCCTATAATTCACCCCTCCACTTT. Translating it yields CASSSTGDSYNSPLHF.

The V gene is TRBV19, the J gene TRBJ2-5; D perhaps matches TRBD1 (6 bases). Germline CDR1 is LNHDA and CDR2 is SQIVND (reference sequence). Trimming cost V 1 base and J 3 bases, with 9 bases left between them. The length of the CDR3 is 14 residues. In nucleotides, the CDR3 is TGTGCCAGTAGTATAGCCACAGGGAAAGAGACCCAGTACTTC. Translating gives CASSIATGKETQYF.